Listed below are T cell receptor beta chains from one sample, sequenced in a study of glioma-infiltrating T cells. TCRdb re-analysed the multiplex PCR reads in MiXCR, keeping a single row per CDR3 protein. The sample yields about 180,000 distinct CDR3 sequences, about 40% seen once. The specimen was glioma tissue, nonneoplastic brain tissue, or PBMCs (not recorded which). These receptors originate from a human donor with low-grade glioma or glioblastoma, undergoing nonglioma brain surgery, or in good health (not recorded which). The CDR3 runs from the conserved cysteine through the conserved F or W. D genes are given only for firm matches. A row's size may be missing; if present it is once, few, many or a size class.

clone_size,v_call,j_call,d_call,cdr3_aa,cdr3_nt
many,TRBV27,TRBJ2-1,-,CARAGLSYNEQFF,TGCGCTAGGGCGGGCCTCTCCTACAATGAGCAGTTCTTC
many,TRBV6-1,TRBJ1-1,-,CASSYYLDTEAFF,TGTGCCAGCAGTTATTATCTCGACACTGAAGCTTTCTTT
many,TRBV28,TRBJ2-7,-,CASSIGTLSYEQYF,TGTGCCAGCAGTATCGGGACACTCTCCTACGAGCAGTACTTC
-,TRBV28,TRBJ1-5,-,CVSSFDQSRSQHF,TGTGTTAGCAGTTTCGACCAGAGTAGGTCCCAGCATTTT
few,TRBV19,TRBJ2-2,-,CASSVSGGGTGELFF,TGTGCCAGTAGTGTCTCCGGGGGCGGCACCGGGGAGCTGTTTTTT
many,TRBV15,TRBJ2-7,-,CATSRDLVGREQYF,TGTGCCACCAGCAGAGATCTCGTGGGACGTGAGCAGTACTTC
-,TRBV6-2/TRBV6-3,TRBJ2-7,TRBD2,CASGYGGTDIPEQYF,TGTGCCAGCGGTTACGGGGGGACCGACATCCCCGAGCAGTACTTC
-,TRBV7-3,TRBJ2-1,-,CASSLTSGSFDEKFF,TGTGCCAGCAGCTTAACATCGGGGAGTTTCGATGAGAAGTTCTTC
many,TRBV20-1,TRBJ2-1,TRBD2,CSAAGLAGSEQFF,TGCAGTGCAGCGGGACTAGCGGGCAGTGAGCAGTTCTTC
-,TRBV30,TRBJ2-3,-,CAWSVGNAADKQYF,TGTGCCTGGAGTGTGGGAAACGCAGCAGATAAGCAGTATTTT
many,TRBV20-1,TRBJ2-1,-,CSARVPAIPHNEQFF,TGCAGTGCTAGAGTTCCCGCCATACCACACAATGAGCAGTTCTTC
-,TRBV6-1,TRBJ2-7,-,CASSRDGRNEQYF,TGTGCCAGCAGTCGGGACGGGCGGAACGAGCAGTACTTC
-,TRBV12-3/TRBV12-4,TRBJ2-5,-,CTSSLALATQETQYF,TGTACCAGCAGTTTAGCCCTAGCGACCCAAGAGACCCAGTACTTC
-,TRBV19,TRBJ2-1,-,CVSSSATGSDNEQFF,TGTGTCAGTAGCTCGGCCACAGGGAGCGACAATGAGCAGTTCTTC
-,TRBV27,TRBJ1-4,TRBD1,CACSARQPDRGEKLFF,TGTGCCTGCAGTGCTCGACAGCCCGACAGGGGTGAAAAACTGTTTTTT
-,TRBV5-4,TRBJ1-4,TRBD1,CASSWDRGTNEKLFF,TGTGCCAGCAGCTGGGACAGGGGGACCAATGAAAAACTGTTTTTT
-,TRBV19,TRBJ1-1,-,CASSIRGLNTEAFF,TGTGCCAGTAGTATAAGGGGGTTGAACACTGAAGCTTTCTTT
many,TRBV27,TRBJ2-1,-,CASSYTPLDYNEQFF,TGTGCCAGCAGTTATACGCCTTTGGACTACAATGAGCAGTTCTTC
many,TRBV11-1,TRBJ2-7,-,CASSLVHSYEQYF,TGTGCCAGCAGCTTGGTTCACAGTTACGAGCAGTACTTC
-,TRBV6-1,TRBJ2-7,-,CASSEPSSREQYF,TGTGCCAGCAGTGAACCCTCTAGTCGTGAGCAGTACTTC
-,TRBV18,TRBJ2-5,TRBD2,CASSQSPGTSVFSETQYF,TGTGCCAGCTCACAAAGCCCCGGGACTAGCGTCTTTTCAGAGACCCAGTACTTC
-,TRBV7-7,TRBJ2-5,-,CASSLDGMYETQYF,TGTGCCAGCAGCTTAGACGGGATGTACGAGACCCAGTACTTC
-,TRBV2,TRBJ1-5,TRBD1,CASREQGARNQPQHF,TGTGCCAGCAGGGAACAGGGGGCTCGCAATCAGCCCCAGCATTTT
many,TRBV20-1,TRBJ2-1,TRBD2,CSAAGREGLGEQFF,TGCAGTGCCGCTGGGCGGGAGGGCCTCGGTGAGCAGTTCTTC
many,TRBV18,TRBJ2-3,-,CASSTPEADTQYF,TGTGCCAGCTCGACTCCCGAGGCAGATACGCAGTATTTT
few,TRBV19,TRBJ1-5,-,CASSIAPGDGNQPQHF,TGTGCCAGTAGTATCGCTCCGGGGGACGGGAATCAGCCCCAGCATTTT
-,TRBV29-1,TRBJ2-7,TRBD2,CSVAGGVRGGSYEQYF,TGCAGCGTGGCCGGAGGCGTTCGCGGGGGCTCCTACGAGCAGTACTTC
few,TRBV10-2,TRBJ1-6,-,CASRSGVDNSPLHF,TGTGCCTCCCGCAGTGGGGTTGATAATTCACCCCTCCACTTT
few,TRBV6-6,TRBJ1-1,-,CASSYSMNTEALF,TGTGCCAGCAGTTACAGTATGAACACTGAAGCTCTCTTT
many,TRBV7-2,TRBJ1-2,TRBD1,CASSLAPVRGTGGGYTF,TGTGCCAGCAGCTTAGCGCCCGTTCGCGGGACAGGGGGCGGCTACACCTTC
many,TRBV27,TRBJ2-3,-,CATERGDTQYF,TGTGCCACCGAACGGGGGGATACGCAGTATTTT
many,TRBV28,TRBJ2-7,-,CAIKDTYEQYF,TGTGCCATTAAGGACACCTACGAGCAGTACTTC
many,TRBV19,TRBJ2-5,-,CASRSSPDGQETQYF,TGTGCCAGCCGCTCTTCCCCGGACGGCCAAGAGACCCAGTACTTC
many,TRBV6-1,TRBJ2-7,TRBD1,CAISEGDRVEQYF,TGTGCCATCAGTGAGGGGGACAGGGTGGAGCAGTACTTC
-,TRBV6-1,TRBJ1-5,-,CASSSGLENQPQHF,TGTGCCAGCAGTTCCGGACTGGAAAATCAGCCCCAGCATTTT
-,TRBV7-2,TRBJ1-3,-,CASSLVGTAGNTIYF,TGTGCCAGCAGCTTAGTGGGGACCGCGGGAAACACCATATATTTT
-,TRBV28,TRBJ1-5,-,CPSNQHPALPHF,TGTCCCAGCAATCAGCACCCCGCGCTTCCCCATTTT
-,TRBV30,TRBJ2-5,-,CAWSVSNQETQYF,TGTGCCTGGAGTGTTAGCAACCAAGAGACCCAGTACTTC
many,TRBV4-2,TRBJ1-2,-,CASSQEGDGYGYTF,TGTGCCAGCAGCCAAGAAGGTGACGGGTATGGCTACACCTTC
many,TRBV27,TRBJ2-1,-,CASISGTDLYNEQFF,TGTGCCAGCATCTCCGGGACTGATCTGTACAATGAGCAGTTCTTC
-,TRBV18,TRBJ2-3,-,CANSPVDQSGDTQYF,TGTGCCAACTCACCGGTCGACCAATCGGGCGATACGCAGTATTTT
many,TRBV4-2,TRBJ2-5,-,CASSQDAPEETQYF,TGTGCCAGCAGCCAAGACGCACCTGAAGAGACCCAGTACTTC
-,TRBV28,TRBJ2-7,TRBD2,CASSLMLADTYEQYF,TGTGCCAGCAGTTTAATGCTAGCGGATACCTACGAGCAGTACTTC
-,TRBV25-1,TRBJ1-6,-,CASSDFGDNSPLHF,TGTGCCAGCAGTGACTTTGGCGATAATTCGCCCCTCCACTTT
few,TRBV7-8,TRBJ2-6,-,CASSQTTRSGANVLTF,TGTGCCAGCAGCCAAACGACACGCTCTGGGGCCAACGTCCTGACTTTC
many,TRBV7-8,TRBJ2-1,-,CASSLALVNEQFF,TGTGCCAGCAGCTTAGCGCTGGTAAATGAGCAGTTCTTC
once,TRBV12-3/TRBV12-4,TRBJ2-1,TRBD2,CASSLGLAGEQFF,TGTGCCAGCAGTTTAGGACTAGCGGGAGAGCAGTTCTTC
once,TRBV29-1,TRBJ2-1,TRBD1,CSVGGWTGLYNEQFF,TGCAGCGTTGGGGGCTGGACAGGTCTATACAATGAGCAGTTCTTC
few,TRBV12-3/TRBV12-4,TRBJ1-1,-,CASIQGSGGAFF,TGTGCCAGCATCCAGGGGTCCGGAGGAGCTTTCTTT
-,TRBV6-5,TRBJ2-5,TRBD2,CASSSKPELAGGKQETQYF,TGTGCCAGCAGTTCCAAACCGGAACTAGCGGGAGGGAAGCAAGAGACCCAGTACTTC
-,TRBV4-1,TRBJ2-7,TRBD2,CASSFRAGEFYEQYF,TGCGCCAGCAGCTTCCGAGCGGGAGAGTTCTACGAGCAGTACTTC
many,TRBV2,TRBJ1-5,TRBD1,CASSDREWDQPQHF,TGTGCCAGCAGCGACAGGGAATGGGATCAGCCCCAGCATTTT
-,TRBV7-9,TRBJ2-7,-,CASRLGPGGEQYF,TGTGCCAGCAGATTAGGGCCCGGGGGAGAGCAGTACTTC
-,TRBV25-1,TRBJ2-1,-,CVSRTIGRSNEQFF,TGTGTCAGCCGTACTATCGGGAGATCCAATGAGCAGTTCTTC